This T cell receptor beta chain was obtained from a study of human T cells and chemical hapten exposure. General observations from the study: TCRs above 1 in 1000 frequency stayed constant with DPC sensitization.

V was trimmed by 2 bases and J by 0 bases, leaving 8 bases between them. The CDR3 is 16 residues long. CDR1 and CDR2 from the germline V gene are MDHEN and SYDVKM. It was from unfractionated whole blood that total RNA was extracted. This clonotype was observed a few times. Its antigen is currently unknown. In the original analysis: Sampled TCR counts reached a median of approximately 93,000 per sample, with values ranging from roughly 20,000 to 750,000. TCRdb re-derived calls from the 5' RACE reads in MiXCR, one entry per CDR3 protein. Clone size and V and J calls follow TCRdb, not the original study. The table lists over 95,000 distinct CDR3 sequences, around 20% of them singletons.

This TCR was sampled from a human donor in good health. V is TRBV28 and J is TRBJ2-6; tentative D call: TRBD1 (6 bases). This chain's CDR3 is CASSLGGASGANVLTF. The CDR3 nucleotides read TGTGCCAGCAGTTTAGGGGGCGCCTCTGGGGCCAACGTCCTGACTTTC.